The TCR beta chain under discussion was sequenced for a study of cytotoxic CD8 clonotypes in ibrutinib-treated CLL. Study-level background: Researchers reported about a dozen relapsed/refractory and roughly 15 treatment-naive patients, roughly 18 of them IGHV unmutated. Findings and limits, study-wide: At progression, clonality fell back toward baseline after rising at ibrutinib response. On treatment, the uncommon public clonotypes contracted or remained stable.

Comments on this clone: What it binds is not known.

Produced via immunoSEQ multiplex PCR; TCRdb's table is partial and in-frame only. The sample includes some 200,000 clones, approximately 75% of them seen just once. Germline assignment: CDR1 SGDLS and CDR2 YYNGEE. CDR3 length: 16 amino acids. The germline V and J ends were trimmed by 0 bases and 3 bases, with 13 bases remaining between them. This material consisted of PBMCs, taken after 12 months of ibrutinib treatment. The sequence derives from a human donor with chronic lymphocytic leukemia. J is TRBJ2-1 and V is TRBV9, with D tentatively TRBD2 (7 bases). The chain's CDR3 is CASSVEGGASYNEQFF. For the CDR3, the DNA is TGTGCCAGCAGCGTAGAAGGGGGGGCCAGCTACAATGAGCAGTTCTTC. The complete variable domain, with remaining parts taken from reference TRBV9 and TRBJ2-1, reads DSGVTQTPKHLITATGQRVTLRCSPRSGDLSVYWYQQSLDQGLQFLIQYYNGEERAKGNILERFSAQQFPDLHSELNLSSLELGDSALYFCASSVEGGASYNEQFFGPGTRLTVL.